The 17 T cell receptor beta chains below all came from one sample that was sequenced in a study of PD-L1 blockade in urothelial cancer. This sample's time point: pretreatment peripheral blood. The data were produced by immunoSEQ multiplex PCR, yet TCRdb's version contains in-frame clones alone and is incomplete. The sample lists tens of thousands of clones, around 79% occurring once. The starting material was PBMCs, obtained around atezolizumab (anti-PD-L1) treatment. These receptor sequences come from a man between 65 and 79 years old with urothelial cancer.

The chain links TRBV7-2 to TRBJ2-2; 7 nucleotides align to TRBD2. Per the germline V gene, CDR1 is SGHTA and CDR2 is FQGNSA. The J segment lost 7 bases and the V segment lost 4 bases, leaving 9 bases of the junction unmatched. The CDR3 runs 15 residues. Here the CDR3 reads CASSSRRAGVGELFF. CDR3 DNA: TGTGCCAGCAGCTCCCGACGGGCGGGGGTCGGGGAGCTGTTTTTT.

J is TRBJ2-3 and V is TRBV7-8; a weak D match, TRBD1 (5 bases). The CDR3 runs 15 residues. The V end was cut by 1 base, the J end by 3 bases, with 11 bases between. Germline CDR1 reads SGHVS; CDR2 reads FQNEAQ. The CDR3 is CASSLVDRKTDTQYF. CDR3 nucleotides: TGTGCCAGCAGCTTAGTTGACAGAAAGACAGATACGCAGTATTTT.

This clone appeared a few times. The V gene is TRBV19, the J gene TRBJ1-1; no definite D call. The CDR3 sequence is 15 residues long. Germline assignment: CDR1 LNHDA and CDR2 SQIVND (reference sequence). Between the trimmed V and J ends, which lost 5 bases and 0 bases, there was a span of 13 bases. CDR3 sequence reads: CASSYRTPMNTEAFF. DNA for the CDR3: TGTGCCAGTAGTTACAGAACTCCCATGAACACTGAAGCTTTCTTT.

This clone appeared a single time. V usage is TRBV11-3 and J usage is TRBJ2-3, with D tentatively TRBD2 (5 bases). The CDR3 runs to 16 residues. V lost 1 base to trimming and J lost 0 bases, with 11 bases between them. Germline assignment: CDR1 SGHNT and CDR2 YENEEA. CDR3 sequence: CASSLGGGLSTDTQYF. The CDR3 DNA is TGTGCCAGCAGCTTAGGTGGCGGACTGAGCACAGATACGCAGTATTTT.

DNA for the CDR3: TGTGCCAGCAGCTCCTTACCAGGTGGTCGGCGGGGGCAAGAGACCCAGTACTTC. It yields the protein CASSSLPGGRRGQETQYF. The chain combines TRBV11-2 with TRBJ2-5, with 7 bases fitting TRBD2. Germline CDR1 reads SGHAT; CDR2 reads FQNNGV. V lost 4 bases and J lost 2; bases outside the gene matches: 16. The CDR3 runs 18 residues.

This clone was picked up one time. The chain joins TRBV28 to TRBJ1-5; no firm D call. The length of the CDR3 is 14 residues. Per germline, CDR1 MDHEN and CDR2 SYDVKM. With 4 bases removed from V and 0 bases from J, the gap between germline ends came to 7 bases. The DNA of the CDR3 is TGTGCCAGCAGTTCCACTTTTAGCAATCAGCCCCAGCATTTT. Translation gives CASSSTFSNQPQHF. The whole variable domain, remainder taken from reference TRBV28 and TRBJ1-5, is DVKVTQSSRYLVKRTGEKVFLECVQDMDHENMFWYRQDPGLGLRLIYFSYDVKMKEKGDIPEGYSVSREKKERFSLILESASTNQTSMYLCASSSTFSNQPQHFGDGTRLSIL.

V usage is TRBV5-5 and J usage is TRBJ2-1; 11 bases match TRBD2. Trimming at V came to 4 bases and at J to 2 bases, leaving 8 bases not matched to a gene. The CDR3 loop spans 17 amino acids. The germline V gene encodes CDR1 SGHKS and CDR2 YYEKEE (reference sequence). The CDR3 is CASSLRTSGYPYNEQFF. In DNA form, the CDR3 reads TGTGCCAGCAGCCTCAGGACTAGCGGGTATCCCTACAATGAGCAGTTCTTC.

The chain recombines TRBV29-1 with TRBJ2-5; D might be TRBD2 (5 bases). The closer fit of TRBJ2-7 to the DNA end suggests the J call may be wrong. Germline CDR1 reads SQVTM; CDR2 reads ANQGSEA. This CDR3 comprises 13 residues. The chain's CDR3 is CSAAGLQSYEQYF. As DNA, the CDR3 is TGCAGCGCCGCAGGACTTCAATCCTACGAGCAGTACTTC.

The J gene is TRBJ2-3, the V gene TRBV11-2, with 16 bases aligning to TRBD2. The J segment lost 5 bases and the V segment lost 4 bases, leaving 9 bases of the junction unmatched. The germline V gene encodes CDR1 SGHAT and CDR2 FQNNGV. CDR3 size: 18 residues. The CDR3 region has the DNA TGTGCCAGCAGCTCCGTCCCGGGACTAGCGGGGGGGCGAGATACGCAGTATTTT. It yields the protein CASSSVPGLAGGRDTQYF.

The chain has TRBV28 and TRBJ1-1; D is undetermined. V gave up 6 bases and J gave up 1 base, with 9 bases separating them. The germline V gene has CDR1 MDHEN and CDR2 SYDVKM. This CDR3 is 13 amino acids long. For the CDR3, the DNA is TGTGCCAGCAGGTCGCGGGGGAACACTGAAGCTTTCTTT. Translating gives CASRSRGNTEAFF. Full variable domain (outside the CDR3, taken from reference TRBV28 and TRBJ1-1): DVKVTQSSRYLVKRTGEKVFLECVQDMDHENMFWYRQDPGLGLRLIYFSYDVKMKEKGDIPEGYSVSREKKERFSLILESASTNQTSMYLCASRSRGNTEAFFGQGTRLTVV.

Written as DNA, the CDR3 is TGTGCCAGCAGTGATGGATACGACAGGGTCCAGTACCAAGAGACCCAGTACTTC. This translates into CASSDGYDRVQYQETQYF. This chain uses TRBV2 with TRBJ2-5; 7 nucleotides align to TRBD1. V trimming: 3 bases; J trimming: 0 bases; junction bases outside the gene matches: 13. The CDR3 is 18 amino acids. Germline CDR1 SNHLY, CDR2 FYNNEI.

J is TRBJ2-7 and V is TRBV18, with D possibly being TRBD2 (7 bases). V lost 1 base to trimming and J lost 3 bases, with 10 bases between them. The CDR3 consists of 14 residues. Germline lookup yields CDR1 KGHSH and CDR2 LQKENI. CDR3 residues: CASSPQGGGYEQYF. The DNA of the CDR3 is TGTGCCAGCTCACCACAGGGAGGGGGCTACGAGCAGTACTTC.

The chain combines TRBV9 with TRBJ1-1, with 7 bases fitting TRBD1. The germline CDR1 and CDR2 sequences are SGDLS and YYNGEE. The CDR3 has 16 amino acids. Trimming at V came to 2 bases and at J to 0 bases, leaving 7 bases not matched to a gene. The CDR3 region has the DNA TGTGCCAGCAGCGTCGCCCCAGGGGGGATGAACACTGAAGCTTTCTTT. Protein product: CASSVAPGGMNTEAFF.

The V gene is TRBV7-3, the J gene TRBJ2-1, with D tentatively TRBD1 (7 bases). Trimming removed 3 bases from V and 0 bases from J, with 15 bases in between. The CDR3 runs to 17 residues. Germline CDR1 SGHTA, CDR2 FQGTGA. The CDR3 loop is CASSLGLTGSSYNEQFF. Here the CDR3 DNA reads TGTGCCAGCAGCTTGGGACTGACAGGGAGCTCCTACAATGAGCAGTTCTTC.

The chain carries TRBV28 and TRBJ1-1; tentatively, D is TRBD1 (5 bases). This CDR3 has 11 residues. Germline assignment: CDR1 MDHEN and CDR2 SYDVKM. Deletions cut 3 bases from V and 8 bases from J, with 7 bases between. The CDR3 DNA reads as TGTGCCAGCAGTTTCAGGGAAGAAGCTTTCTTT. It yields the protein CASSFREEAFF.

The chain joins TRBV18 to TRBJ1-1, with D possibly TRBD1 on 5 matching bases. The CDR3 contains 15 residues. In germline, CDR1 is KGHSH, CDR2 LQKENI. V shed 1 base and J shed 3 bases, with 12 bases lying between them. The CDR3 DNA follows: TGTGCCAGCTCACCACTGGCAGGGTTAGACACTGAAGCTTTCTTT. Residues: CASSPLAGLDTEAFF. The whole variable domain, remainder taken from reference TRBV18 and TRBJ1-1, is NAGVMQNPRHLVRRRGQEARLRCSPMKGHSHVYWYRQLPEEGLKFMVYLQKENIIDESGMPKERFSAEFPKEGPSILRIQQVVRGDSAAYFCASSPLAGLDTEAFFGQGTRLTVV.

The J gene is TRBJ2-1, the V gene TRBV5-8; TRBD1 matches 8 bases. The CDR3 totals 14 residues. With 6 bases clipped from V and 4 bases from J, the junction kept 6 bases outside the gene matches. Germline lookup yields CDR1 SGHTS and CDR2 YDEGEE. In nucleotides, the CDR3 is TGTGCCAGCACCAACCGACAGGGGTACAATGAGCAGTTCTTC. Its protein is CASTNRQGYNEQFF.